Listed below are T cell receptor beta chains from one sample, sequenced in a study of CD8 T cells in ankylosing spondylitis. TCRdb re-derived calls from the 5' RACE reads in MiXCR, one entry per CDR3 protein. The sample holds more than 250,000 distinct CDR3 sequences; roughly 8% are singletons and the top ten take more than 14%. The source material was blood, either unsorted or a sorted T cell fraction (not recorded which). The receptors originated from a male donor with ankylosing spondylitis. The CDR3 runs from the conserved cysteine through the conserved F or W. The D gene is left open where the match is weak. Clone sizes are given selectively: once, few, many, or a class where the clone is expanded.

d_call,clone_size,v_call,j_call,cdr3_nt,cdr3_aa
.,few,TRBV5-6,TRBJ2-3,TGTGCCAGCAGCAGCCTGAGCGGTAGCACAGATACGCAGTATTTT,CASSSLSGSTDTQYF
.,few,TRBV7-2,TRBJ1-2,TGTGCCAGCAGCTTAGACCCGCTGTATGGCTACACCTTC,CASSLDPLYGYTF
.,many,TRBV14,TRBJ2-5,TGTGCCAGCAGCCAACTTGGAAGCGAAGAGACCCAGTACTTC,CASSQLGSEETQYF
TRBD2,.,TRBV5-1,TRBJ2-3,TGCGCCAGCAGTGACCAGGATTTCCTAGCGGGAGGCGTAGATACGCAGTATTTT,CASSDQDFLAGGVDTQYF
.,many,TRBV6-6,TRBJ1-1,TGTGCCAGCTCACGGCGCGGGGGCACTGAAGCTTTCTTT,CASSRRGGTEAFF
.,few,TRBV7-9,TRBJ1-5,TGTGCCAGCAGCTTAGCGGCAGGGTCTCAGCCCCAGCATTTT,CASSLAAGSQPQHF
.,few,TRBV6-1,TRBJ1-5,TGTGCCAGCAGTGAAGGGTTGAATTATAGCAATCAGCCCCAGCATTTT,CASSEGLNYSNQPQHF
.,many,TRBV20-1,TRBJ2-1,TGCAGTGCTAGAGATGGGACACCGCCAGTCAATGAGCAGTTCTTC,CSARDGTPPVNEQFF
.,.,TRBV19,TRBJ1-2,TGTGCCAGTAGTATATCCCCGTTGGCTAACTATGGCTACACCTTC,CASSISPLANYGYTF
.,many,TRBV29-1,TRBJ2-3,TGCAGCGTTGCCAGGGGCGGGGGCACAGATACGCAGTATTTT,CSVARGGGTDTQYF
.,few,TRBV5-8,TRBJ2-2,TGTGCCAGCAGCTTGTTCTGGTTGGGGAACACCGGGGAGCTGTTTTTT,CASSLFWLGNTGELFF
.,.,TRBV4-2,TRBJ2-1,TGTGCCAGCAGCACTCGAGCGGACTTCCGCGGGCTTGAGCAGTTCTTC,CASSTRADFRGLEQFF
TRBD2,many,TRBV24-1,TRBJ2-1,TGTGCCACCAGTGATTTCGCTGGGACTAGCGGGAGGGCCCTAGGAGATGAGCAGTTCTTC,CATSDFAGTSGRALGDEQFF
.,many,TRBV7-8,TRBJ2-5,TGTGCCAGCAGCTTGCTCCAGGGAGAGACCCAGTACTTC,CASSLLQGETQYF
.,few,TRBV27,TRBJ1-6,TGTGCCAGCAGTTTATATTGGACGGGCAGGGGAACCTATAATTCACCCCTCCACTTT,CASSLYWTGRGTYNSPLHF
.,.,TRBV12-3/TRBV12-4,TRBJ1-4,TGTGCCAGCAGCCACGCGGGGCCGGAAGTAACTTTT,CASSHAGPEVTF
TRBD1,many,TRBV12-3/TRBV12-4,TRBJ1-5,TGTGCCAGCAGTTGGGACAGATTCAATCAGCCCCAGCATTTT,CASSWDRFNQPQHF
.,.,TRBV5-1,TRBJ2-3,TGCGCCAGCAGCTCGCAAGCGTTTAGCACAGATACGCAGTATTTT,CASSSQAFSTDTQYF
.,.,TRBV7-3,TRBJ1-1,TGTGCCAGCAGCGAAGGGGCGGGGGTAATGAACACTGAAGCTTTCTTT,CASSEGAGVMNTEAFF
TRBD2,few,TRBV12-3/TRBV12-4,TRBJ2-1,TGTGCCAGCAGTTCCCCGGGACTAGCGGGACATGAGCAGTTCTTC,CASSSPGLAGHEQFF
.,.,TRBV6-2/TRBV6-3,TRBJ2-1,TGTGCCAGCACCAGACTACCATTCAATGAGCAGTTCTTC,CASTRLPFNEQFF
.,few,TRBV7-2,TRBJ1-1,TGTGCCAGCAGCTTTAGTATCGTCGGGGTCGCGAACACTGAAGCTTTCTTT,CASSFSIVGVANTEAFF
.,many,TRBV20-1,TRBJ1-5,TGCAGTGCTAGAGACCGAAATAGCAATCAGCCCCAGCATTTT,CSARDRNSNQPQHF
TRBD2,few,TRBV5-1,TRBJ2-7,TGCGCCAGCGGGATAGCGGGAGGGCCCCCCTACGAGCAGTACTTC,CASGIAGGPPYEQYF
.,few,TRBV7-9,TRBJ2-7,TGTGCCAGCAGCGATCGGGACCTGGACCTCTACGAGCAGTACTTC,CASSDRDLDLYEQYF
TRBD2,few,TRBV4-1,TRBJ2-1,TGCGCCAGCAGCCAAGACAGACTAGCGGCATACAATGAGCAGTTCTTC,CASSQDRLAAYNEQFF